A selection of T cell receptor beta chains follows, all from one sample in a study of cytomegalovirus exposure and HLA in healthy donors. Produced via immunoSEQ multiplex PCR; TCRdb's table is partial and in-frame only. There are roughly 180,000 clones in the sample; around 75% occur only once, and around 3% lies in the top ten. Input material: PBMCs. These receptors all come from a male donor in good health and CMV-seronegative. Both conserved end residues are part of each CDR3. The order of the fields is V gene, D gene, clone size, J gene, CDR3 DNA, CDR3 protein. A D gene is named only where the DNA matches it firmly. Size is omitted from some rows. Given values are once, few, many or a class for expanded clones.

v_gene: TRBV10-1
d_gene: TRBD1
abundance: -
j_gene: TRBJ2-2
CDR3nt: TGCGCCAGCAGCGGGACAGGGTACACCGGGGAGCTGTTTTTT
CDR3aa: CASSGTGYTGELFF

v_gene: TRBV19
d_gene: TRBD1
abundance: -
j_gene: TRBJ1-1
CDR3nt: TGTGCCAGTAGGGGACAGGGGGCTGAAGCTTTCTTT
CDR3aa: CASRGQGAEAFF

v_gene: TRBV11-2
d_gene: TRBD1
abundance: once
j_gene: TRBJ1-3
CDR3nt: TGTGCCAGCAGCTTAGGGGGGACAGGCCGAAACACCATATATTTT
CDR3aa: CASSLGGTGRNTIYF

v_gene: TRBV6-1
d_gene: -
abundance: -
j_gene: TRBJ1-1
CDR3nt: TGTGCCAGCAGTGAAGCATGGCAGGGCTTCATCGACACTGAAGCTTTCTTT
CDR3aa: CASSEAWQGFIDTEAFF

v_gene: TRBV6-5
d_gene: -
abundance: -
j_gene: TRBJ2-1
CDR3nt: TGTGCCAGCATGGAACGGGGCTCCTACAATGAGCAGTTCTTC
CDR3aa: CASMERGSYNEQFF

v_gene: TRBV5-1
d_gene: -
abundance: few
j_gene: TRBJ2-2
CDR3nt: TGCGCCAGCGCTACAGGGAACACCGGGGAGCTGTTTTTT
CDR3aa: CASATGNTGELFF

v_gene: TRBV7-9
d_gene: -
abundance: -
j_gene: TRBJ2-3
CDR3nt: TGTGCCAGCAGCTCCCTGGGGGGGCGCACAGATACGCAGTATTTT
CDR3aa: CASSSLGGRTDTQYF

v_gene: TRBV5-4
d_gene: -
abundance: -
j_gene: TRBJ2-3
CDR3nt: TGTGCCTTAGCATGGGGGGGGCGCACAGATACGCAGTATTTT
CDR3aa: CALAWGGRTDTQYF

v_gene: TRBV4-3
d_gene: TRBD2
abundance: -
j_gene: TRBJ2-7
CDR3nt: TGCGCCAGCAGCCAAGATACAGTGGTGGTAGCGGGGGCCTACGAGCAGTACTTC
CDR3aa: CASSQDTVVVAGAYEQYF

v_gene: TRBV4-1
d_gene: TRBD1
abundance: -
j_gene: TRBJ2-1
CDR3nt: TGCGCCAGCAGCCAGTCTTCCGGGACAGGGTTCTACAATGAGCAGTTCTTC
CDR3aa: CASSQSSGTGFYNEQFF

v_gene: TRBV30
d_gene: -
abundance: -
j_gene: TRBJ2-1
CDR3nt: TGTGCCTGGGGCAGGAATGAGCAGTTCTTC
CDR3aa: CAWGRNEQFF

v_gene: TRBV6-6
d_gene: -
abundance: -
j_gene: TRBJ2-3
CDR3nt: TGTGCCAGCAGTTACTCGAGCTGGTTTAGCACAGATACGCAGTATTTT
CDR3aa: CASSYSSWFSTDTQYF

v_gene: TRBV19
d_gene: -
abundance: -
j_gene: TRBJ2-7
CDR3nt: TGTGCCAGTAGTATAGGACAGGTCTACGAGCAGTACTTC
CDR3aa: CASSIGQVYEQYF

v_gene: TRBV28
d_gene: TRBD1
abundance: -
j_gene: TRBJ1-5
CDR3nt: TGTGCCAGCAGCGAGGGACAGGGGAGCAATCAGCCCCAGCATTTT
CDR3aa: CASSEGQGSNQPQHF

v_gene: TRBV19
d_gene: TRBD1
abundance: -
j_gene: TRBJ1-5
CDR3nt: TGTGCCAGTAGTCTCCTAGGACAGGCAACTAATCAGCCCCAGCATTTT
CDR3aa: CASSLLGQATNQPQHF

v_gene: TRBV9
d_gene: -
abundance: few
j_gene: TRBJ1-5
CDR3nt: TGTGCCAGCAGCGTAGGAGGGTATAGCAATCAGCCCCAGCATTTT
CDR3aa: CASSVGGYSNQPQHF

v_gene: TRBV18
d_gene: TRBD2
abundance: few
j_gene: TRBJ2-5
CDR3nt: TGTGCCAGCTCACCCCCTAGCGGGTATCAAGAGACCCAGTACTTC
CDR3aa: CASSPPSGYQETQYF

v_gene: TRBV19
d_gene: -
abundance: -
j_gene: TRBJ2-7
CDR3nt: TGTGCCAGTAGTATTCCGGGAAAAGTATACGAGCAGTACTTC
CDR3aa: CASSIPGKVYEQYF

v_gene: TRBV9
d_gene: TRBD2
abundance: -
j_gene: TRBJ2-3
CDR3nt: TGTGCCAGCAGCGTAGGGGCTAGCGGGAGAACCGATACGCAGTATTTT
CDR3aa: CASSVGASGRTDTQYF

v_gene: TRBV11-3
d_gene: TRBD2
abundance: -
j_gene: TRBJ2-3
CDR3nt: TGTGCCAGCAGCCCGGGACTAGCGGGGGCCCACGATACGCAGTATTTT
CDR3aa: CASSPGLAGAHDTQYF

v_gene: TRBV6-4
d_gene: -
abundance: -
j_gene: TRBJ1-5
CDR3nt: TGTGCCAGCAGTGACCCCGACAGGTTTGGAAATCAGCCCCAGCATTTT
CDR3aa: CASSDPDRFGNQPQHF

v_gene: TRBV28
d_gene: -
abundance: few
j_gene: TRBJ1-5
CDR3nt: TGTGCCAGCAGCCGAACAGGGTTGGGCAATCAGCCCCAGCATTTT
CDR3aa: CASSRTGLGNQPQHF

v_gene: TRBV12-5
d_gene: TRBD1
abundance: few
j_gene: TRBJ1-5
CDR3nt: TGTGCTAGTGGTTTTTGGGACAGGGGGTATCAGCCCCAGCATTTT
CDR3aa: CASGFWDRGYQPQHF

v_gene: TRBV30
d_gene: -
abundance: few
j_gene: TRBJ1-4
CDR3nt: TGTGCCAGATCCTCGGGGGCAACTAATGAAAAACTGTTTTTT
CDR3aa: CARSSGATNEKLFF

v_gene: TRBV28
d_gene: TRBD1
abundance: -
j_gene: TRBJ2-7
CDR3nt: TGTGCCAGCAGTTTCAGGGACAGCTCCTACGAGCAGTACTTC
CDR3aa: CASSFRDSSYEQYF

v_gene: TRBV27
d_gene: -
abundance: -
j_gene: TRBJ2-1
CDR3nt: TGTGCTACGAGCTACGGGACTTGGAACAATGAGCAGTTCTTC
CDR3aa: CATSYGTWNNEQFF

v_gene: TRBV6-5
d_gene: -
abundance: -
j_gene: TRBJ2-3
CDR3nt: TGTGCCAGCAGGCGCCTGCGGAATACGCAGTATTTT
CDR3aa: CASRRLRNTQYF

v_gene: TRBV15
d_gene: -
abundance: -
j_gene: TRBJ1-5
CDR3nt: TGTGCCACACAACGTAGCAATCAGCCCCAGCATTTT
CDR3aa: CATQRSNQPQHF

v_gene: TRBV2
d_gene: TRBD2
abundance: -
j_gene: TRBJ2-1
CDR3nt: TGTGCCAGCAGAAGACTAGCGGGGGCGAGCTACAATGAGCAGTTCTTC
CDR3aa: CASRRLAGASYNEQFF

v_gene: TRBV10-2
d_gene: -
abundance: -
j_gene: TRBJ2-1
CDR3nt: TGCGCCAGCAGTGAATCGCTCTTCAGGGGATACAATGAGCAGTTCTTC
CDR3aa: CASSESLFRGYNEQFF

v_gene: TRBV4-3
d_gene: -
abundance: -
j_gene: TRBJ1-3
CDR3nt: TGCGCCAGCAGCCAAGATTGGGGGCTTGGAAACACCATATATTTT
CDR3aa: CASSQDWGLGNTIYF

v_gene: TRBV5-4
d_gene: -
abundance: -
j_gene: TRBJ2-3
CDR3nt: TGTGCCAGCAGCTTTCGGATTAGCTCTTACACAGATACGCAGTATTTT
CDR3aa: CASSFRISSYTDTQYF

v_gene: TRBV18
d_gene: TRBD1
abundance: -
j_gene: TRBJ2-7
CDR3nt: TGTGCCAGCTCCCTTTTGGACAGGCGCGAGCAGTACTTC
CDR3aa: CASSLLDRREQYF

v_gene: TRBV6-1
d_gene: TRBD1
abundance: -
j_gene: TRBJ1-1
CDR3nt: TGTGCCAGCAGTGGGGGACAGAAAGCTTTCTTT
CDR3aa: CASSGGQKAFF

v_gene: TRBV18
d_gene: TRBD1
abundance: once
j_gene: TRBJ2-7
CDR3nt: TGTGCCAGCTCTCTTGGACAGGAGTCCTACGAGCAGTACTTC
CDR3aa: CASSLGQESYEQYF

v_gene: TRBV28
d_gene: TRBD1
abundance: -
j_gene: TRBJ1-5
CDR3nt: TGTGCCAGCAGTCCATTCGGGACAGGGGGCGGCTATCAGCCCCAGCATTTT
CDR3aa: CASSPFGTGGGYQPQHF

v_gene: TRBV29-1
d_gene: TRBD1
abundance: -
j_gene: TRBJ2-3
CDR3nt: TGCAGCGTTTGTGTCCCGGGACAGGGGTCGGATACGCAGTATTTT
CDR3aa: CSVCVPGQGSDTQYF

v_gene: TRBV30
d_gene: TRBD2
abundance: -
j_gene: TRBJ2-1
CDR3nt: TGTGCCTGGAGTCCCCTAGCGGAGTTATACAATGAGCAGTTCTTC
CDR3aa: CAWSPLAELYNEQFF

v_gene: TRBV29-1
d_gene: TRBD1
abundance: -
j_gene: TRBJ1-2
CDR3nt: TGCAGCGTTGGACCCCCACCTACAGGGGGTGGAAATCGGCGCTACACCTTC
CDR3aa: CSVGPPPTGGGNRRYTF

v_gene: TRBV2
d_gene: TRBD1
abundance: -
j_gene: TRBJ1-1
CDR3nt: TGTGCCAGCAGTGAGGCGGGCAGGGGGCTCACTGAAGCTTTCTTT
CDR3aa: CASSEAGRGLTEAFF

v_gene: TRBV2
d_gene: -
abundance: -
j_gene: TRBJ1-4
CDR3nt: TGTGCCAGCAGTCCCGGAGGCTCGCCGGGCGAAAAACTGTTTTTT
CDR3aa: CASSPGGSPGEKLFF

v_gene: TRBV6-1
d_gene: TRBD2
abundance: -
j_gene: TRBJ2-1
CDR3nt: TGTGCCAGCAGGAGCGGGGGGGAGCAGTTCTTC
CDR3aa: CASRSGGEQFF

v_gene: TRBV28
d_gene: -
abundance: -
j_gene: TRBJ2-7
CDR3nt: TGTGCCAGCAGCCCCAGGGCACTCTCCTACGAGCAGTACTTC
CDR3aa: CASSPRALSYEQYF

v_gene: TRBV6-5
d_gene: -
abundance: few
j_gene: TRBJ2-7
CDR3nt: TGTGCCAGCAGTACCCCGGGAACTAGAGAGCAGTACTTC
CDR3aa: CASSTPGTREQYF

v_gene: TRBV28
d_gene: -
abundance: -
j_gene: TRBJ1-6
CDR3nt: TGTGCCAGCAGTTACAACGTTTCACCCCTCCACTTT
CDR3aa: CASSYNVSPLHF

v_gene: TRBV6-1
d_gene: -
abundance: -
j_gene: TRBJ1-5
CDR3nt: TGTGCCACCTATCCCGGGTATAGCAATCAGCCCCAGCATTTT
CDR3aa: CATYPGYSNQPQHF

v_gene: TRBV7-7
d_gene: TRBD2
abundance: -
j_gene: TRBJ2-1
CDR3nt: TGTGCCAGCAGCCCGTTGGAGCGGGAAGACTACAATGAGCAGTTCTTC
CDR3aa: CASSPLEREDYNEQFF

v_gene: TRBV19
d_gene: TRBD2
abundance: -
j_gene: TRBJ2-7
CDR3nt: TGTGCCAGTAGTATGAGAGCGGGAAAAACCTACGAGCAGTACTTC
CDR3aa: CASSMRAGKTYEQYF

v_gene: TRBV5-1
d_gene: TRBD1
abundance: few
j_gene: TRBJ1-4
CDR3nt: TGCGCCAGCAGCAACGGACAGGGAGAAGGAAAACTGTTTTTT
CDR3aa: CASSNGQGEGKLFF

v_gene: TRBV7-2
d_gene: -
abundance: -
j_gene: TRBJ2-2
CDR3nt: TGTGCCAGCAGCCCCAGGCGTAGCACCGGGGAGCTGTTTTTT
CDR3aa: CASSPRRSTGELFF

v_gene: TRBV19
d_gene: TRBD2
abundance: -
j_gene: TRBJ2-1
CDR3nt: TGTGCCAGTAGTATACCTAGGACTAGCGGGAGTTTCTCCTACAATGAGCAGTTCTTC
CDR3aa: CASSIPRTSGSFSYNEQFF

v_gene: TRBV4-1
d_gene: TRBD1
abundance: -
j_gene: TRBJ1-5
CDR3nt: TGCGCCAGCAGCCAAGAGACGGGGACAGGGCTTCTCTATTATAGCAATCAGCCCCAGCATTTT
CDR3aa: CASSQETGTGLLYYSNQPQHF

v_gene: TRBV28
d_gene: TRBD1
abundance: -
j_gene: TRBJ1-5
CDR3nt: TGTGCCAGCAGTTTCTCGGACAGGGGCGAACAGCCCCAGCATTTT
CDR3aa: CASSFSDRGEQPQHF

v_gene: TRBV28
d_gene: TRBD2
abundance: -
j_gene: TRBJ2-1
CDR3nt: TGTGCCAGCAGTTCCGCCTCTAGCGGGGACCTCGGAAAGCAGTTCTTC
CDR3aa: CASSSASSGDLGKQFF

v_gene: TRBV6-5
d_gene: -
abundance: -
j_gene: TRBJ1-2
CDR3nt: TGTGCCAGCAGTAATCCGTCCGGGGTCCTCTATGGCTACACCTTC
CDR3aa: CASSNPSGVLYGYTF

v_gene: TRBV18
d_gene: TRBD1
abundance: -
j_gene: TRBJ1-4
CDR3nt: TGTGCCAGCTCAGAGGAGGGGGCGCTTAAACTGTTTTTT
CDR3aa: CASSEEGALKLFF